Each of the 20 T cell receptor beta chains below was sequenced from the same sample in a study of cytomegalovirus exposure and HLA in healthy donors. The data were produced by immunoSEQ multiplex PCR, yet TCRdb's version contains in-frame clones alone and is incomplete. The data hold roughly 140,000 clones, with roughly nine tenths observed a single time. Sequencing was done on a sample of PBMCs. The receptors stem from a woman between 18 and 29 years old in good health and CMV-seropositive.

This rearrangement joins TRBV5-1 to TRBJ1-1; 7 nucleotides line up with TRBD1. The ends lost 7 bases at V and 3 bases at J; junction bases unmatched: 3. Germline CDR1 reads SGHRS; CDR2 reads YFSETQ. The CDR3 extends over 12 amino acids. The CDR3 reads CASRDRDTEAFF. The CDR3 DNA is TGCGCCAGCCGTGACAGGGACACTGAAGCTTTCTTT.

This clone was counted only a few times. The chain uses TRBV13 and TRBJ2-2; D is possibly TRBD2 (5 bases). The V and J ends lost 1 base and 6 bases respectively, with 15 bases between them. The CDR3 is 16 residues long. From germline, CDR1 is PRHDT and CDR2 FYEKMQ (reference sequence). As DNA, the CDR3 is TGTGCCAGCAGCTTAGAGGTACTAGGTTGGTCCGGGGAGCTGTTTTTT. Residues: CASSLEVLGWSGELFF.

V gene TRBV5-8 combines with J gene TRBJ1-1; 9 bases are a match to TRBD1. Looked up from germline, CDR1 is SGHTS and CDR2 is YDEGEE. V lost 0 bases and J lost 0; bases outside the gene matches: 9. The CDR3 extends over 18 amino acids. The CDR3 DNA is TGTGCCAGCAGCTTGGCGCCCCGGGACAGGGCAATGAACACTGAAGCTTTCTTT. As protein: CASSLAPRDRAMNTEAFF.

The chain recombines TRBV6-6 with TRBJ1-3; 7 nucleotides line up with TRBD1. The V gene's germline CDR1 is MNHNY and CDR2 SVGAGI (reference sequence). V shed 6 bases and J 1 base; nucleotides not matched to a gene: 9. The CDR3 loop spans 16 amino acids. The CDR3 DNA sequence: TGTGCCAGCAGACCCCCGGGACAGATATCTGGAAACACCATATATTTT. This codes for CASRPPGQISGNTIYF.

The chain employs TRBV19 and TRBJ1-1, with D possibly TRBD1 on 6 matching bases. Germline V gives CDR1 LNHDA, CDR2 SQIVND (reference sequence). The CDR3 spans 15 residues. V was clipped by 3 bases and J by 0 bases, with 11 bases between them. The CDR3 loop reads CASSIGDRLNTEAFF. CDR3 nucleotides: TGTGCCAGTAGTATCGGAGACAGGCTGAACACTGAAGCTTTCTTT.

For the CDR3, the DNA is TGTGCCAGCAGTGTTAGCGCCGAGACCCAGTACTTC. Protein: CASSVSAETQYF. The chain recombines TRBV6-6 with TRBJ2-5, with D possibly being TRBD2 (5 bases). The CDR3 length is 12 residues. Germline CDR1 is MNHNY and CDR2 is SVGAGI (reference sequence). Trimming shortened V by 5 bases and J by 5 bases, and 9 bases separated the two germline ends.

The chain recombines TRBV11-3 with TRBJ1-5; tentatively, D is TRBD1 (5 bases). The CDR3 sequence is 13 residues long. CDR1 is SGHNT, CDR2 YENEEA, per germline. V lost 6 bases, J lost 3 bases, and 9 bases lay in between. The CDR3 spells CASSQGVNQPQHF. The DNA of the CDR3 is TGTGCCAGCAGTCAGGGTGTCAATCAGCCCCAGCATTTT.

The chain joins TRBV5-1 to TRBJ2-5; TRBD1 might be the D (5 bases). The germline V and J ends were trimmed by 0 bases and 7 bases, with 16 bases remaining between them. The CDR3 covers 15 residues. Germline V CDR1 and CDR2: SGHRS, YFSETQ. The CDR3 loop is CASSLGSRAEGTQYF. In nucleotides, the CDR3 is TGCGCCAGCAGCTTGGGGAGCAGGGCCGAAGGGACCCAGTACTTC.

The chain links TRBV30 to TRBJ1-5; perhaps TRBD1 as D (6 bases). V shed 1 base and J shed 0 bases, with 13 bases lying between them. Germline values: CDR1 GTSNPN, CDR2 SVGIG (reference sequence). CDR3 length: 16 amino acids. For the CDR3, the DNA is TGTGCCTGGAGTGCTGGACAGTTCTATAGCAATCAGCCCCAGCATTTT. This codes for CAWSAGQFYSNQPQHF.

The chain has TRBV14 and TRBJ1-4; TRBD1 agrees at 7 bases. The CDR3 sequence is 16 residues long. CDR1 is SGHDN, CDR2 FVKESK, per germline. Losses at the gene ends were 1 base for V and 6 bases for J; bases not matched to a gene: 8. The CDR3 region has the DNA TGTGCCAGCAGCCAAGTTCCTGGGACAGCGGATGAAAAACTGTTTTTT. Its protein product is CASSQVPGTADEKLFF.

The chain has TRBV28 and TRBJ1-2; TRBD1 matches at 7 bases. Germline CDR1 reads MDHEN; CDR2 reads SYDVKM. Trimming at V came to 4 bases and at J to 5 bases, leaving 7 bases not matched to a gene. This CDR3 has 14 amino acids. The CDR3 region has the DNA TGTGCCAGCAGTTACAGGGGATGGAGGTATGGCTACACCTTC. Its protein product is CASSYRGWRYGYTF.

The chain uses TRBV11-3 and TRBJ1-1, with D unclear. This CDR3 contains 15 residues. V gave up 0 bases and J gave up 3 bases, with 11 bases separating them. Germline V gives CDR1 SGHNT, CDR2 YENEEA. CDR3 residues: CASSLDTPAYTEAFF. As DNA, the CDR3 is TGTGCCAGCAGCTTAGATACTCCCGCCTACACTGAAGCTTTCTTT.

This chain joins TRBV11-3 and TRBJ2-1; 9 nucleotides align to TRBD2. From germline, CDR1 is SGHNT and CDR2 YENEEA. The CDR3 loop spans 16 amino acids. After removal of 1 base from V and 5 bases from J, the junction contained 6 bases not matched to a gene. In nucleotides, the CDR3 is TGTGCCAGCAGCTTAGTACCTAGCGGGACAAACAATGAGCAGTTCTTC. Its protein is CASSLVPSGTNNEQFF.

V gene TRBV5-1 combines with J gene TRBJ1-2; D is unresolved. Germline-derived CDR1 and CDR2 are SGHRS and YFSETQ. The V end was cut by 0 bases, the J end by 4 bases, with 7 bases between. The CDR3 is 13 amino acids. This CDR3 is CASSLVGSYGYTF. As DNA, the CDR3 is TGCGCCAGCAGCTTGGTGGGCAGCTATGGCTACACCTTC.

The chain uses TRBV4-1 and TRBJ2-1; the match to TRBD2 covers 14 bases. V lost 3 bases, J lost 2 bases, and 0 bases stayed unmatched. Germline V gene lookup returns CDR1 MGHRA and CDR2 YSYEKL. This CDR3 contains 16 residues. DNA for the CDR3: TGCGCCAGCAGCCAGACTAGCGGGAGGGCCTACAATGAGCAGTTCTTC. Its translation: CASSQTSGRAYNEQFF.

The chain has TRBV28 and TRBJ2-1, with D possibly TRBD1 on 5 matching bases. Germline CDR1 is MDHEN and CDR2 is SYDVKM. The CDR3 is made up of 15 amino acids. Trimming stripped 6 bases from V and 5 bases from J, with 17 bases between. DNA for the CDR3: TGTGCCAGCAGCCTAACAGGTCCTGGGCACAATGAGCAGTTCTTC. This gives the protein CASSLTGPGHNEQFF.

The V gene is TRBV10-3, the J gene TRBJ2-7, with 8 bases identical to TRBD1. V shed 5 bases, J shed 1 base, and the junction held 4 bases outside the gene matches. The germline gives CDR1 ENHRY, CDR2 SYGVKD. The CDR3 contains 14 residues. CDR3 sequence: CAISSGQDSYEQYF. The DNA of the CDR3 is TGTGCCATCAGTTCGGGACAGGATTCCTACGAGCAGTACTTC.

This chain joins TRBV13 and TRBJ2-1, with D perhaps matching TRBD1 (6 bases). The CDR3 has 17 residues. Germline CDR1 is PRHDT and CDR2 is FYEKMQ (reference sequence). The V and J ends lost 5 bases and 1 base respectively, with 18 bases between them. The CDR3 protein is CASSQIGWGLSYNEQFF. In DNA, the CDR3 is TGTGCCAGCAGCCAAATCGGCTGGGGGCTTTCCTACAATGAGCAGTTCTTC.

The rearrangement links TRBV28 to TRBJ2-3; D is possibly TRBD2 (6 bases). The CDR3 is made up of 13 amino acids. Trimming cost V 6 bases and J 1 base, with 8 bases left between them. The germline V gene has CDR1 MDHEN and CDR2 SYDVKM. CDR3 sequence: CASSGGGTDTQYF. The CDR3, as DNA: TGTGCCAGCAGCGGCGGGGGCACAGATACGCAGTATTTT.

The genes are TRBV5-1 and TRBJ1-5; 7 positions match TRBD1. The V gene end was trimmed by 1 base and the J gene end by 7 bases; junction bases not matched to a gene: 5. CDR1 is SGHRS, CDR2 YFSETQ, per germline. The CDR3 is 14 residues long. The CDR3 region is CASSLHAGGQPQHF. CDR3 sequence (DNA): TGCGCCAGCAGCTTGCATGCAGGGGGGCAGCCCCAGCATTTT.